The 20 T cell receptor beta chains in this list originate from one sample, sequenced in a study of long-term antiretroviral therapy in people with HIV. The immunoSEQ assay was v3.0, run at survey level. The table came from immunoSEQ multiplex PCR; TCRdb's copy has only in-frame clones and leaves some out. Found here are some 45,000 clones, about nine tenths of them singletons; the top ten hold about 5%. The sample here was unsorted PBMCs, taken 0.1 years before starting antiretroviral therapy. The source is a woman between 50 and 59 years old with HIV.

This clone appeared a single time. The chain combines TRBV10-3 with TRBJ2-3, with D tentatively TRBD1 (5 bases). The CDR3 is 15 residues long. Germline CDR1 is ENHRY and CDR2 is SYGVKD. The V end lost 3 bases, the J end lost 2 bases, and 12 bases lay between the germline ends. In nucleotides, the CDR3 is TGTGCCATCAGTGAAAAAAGGGGCGTCACAGATACGCAGTATTTT. Its protein product is CAISEKRGVTDTQYF.

This chain joins TRBV11-2 and TRBJ1-5; D perhaps matches TRBD1 (6 bases). CDR3 size: 18 residues. Germline lookup yields CDR1 SGHAT and CDR2 FQNNGV. The germline V and J ends were trimmed by 5 bases and 1 base, with 21 bases remaining between them. CDR3: CASSPGRGTSLSNQPQHF. In DNA form, the CDR3 reads TGTGCCAGCAGCCCCGGGAGGGGGACATCATTGAGCAATCAGCCCCAGCATTTT.

The chain uses TRBV5-6 and TRBJ1-2, with 8 bases lining up with TRBD1. V shed 0 bases and J 3 bases; nucleotides not matched to a gene: 13. The CDR3 sequence is 18 residues long. The germline V gene has CDR1 SGHDT and CDR2 YYEEEE. The CDR3 reads CASSLDGQGAKWDYGYTF. CDR3 nucleotide sequence: TGTGCCAGCAGCTTGGATGGCCAGGGGGCAAAGTGGGACTATGGCTACACCTTC.

The J gene is TRBJ1-2, the V gene TRBV2; weak D call: TRBD1 (6 bases). Germline-derived CDR1 and CDR2 are SNHLY and FYNNEI. The CDR3 covers 13 residues. V lost 7 bases and J lost 7, with 16 bases in between. CDR3 residues: CASTPGGASGYTF. The CDR3 region has the DNA TGTGCCAGCACGCCGGGGGGGGCGAGTGGCTACACCTTC.

The chain recombines TRBV27 with TRBJ2-3; weak D call: TRBD1 (5 bases). The CDR3 runs 15 residues. Deletions cut 3 bases from V and 6 bases from J, with 16 bases between. Germline V gene lookup returns CDR1 MNHEY and CDR2 SMNVEV (reference sequence). The CDR3 here is CASSFLVGRRDTQYF. In DNA form, the CDR3 reads TGTGCCAGCAGTTTTCTAGTGGGGCGCAGGGATACGCAGTATTTT.

The genes are TRBV6-7 and TRBJ1-5; D gene ambiguous. TRBV6-7 is noted as an ORF with a role that remains uncertain. V lost 5 bases and J lost 0, with 5 bases in between. The CDR3 is 13 amino acids. CDR3 in amino acids: CASSGDSNQPQHF. The CDR3 coding sequence is TGTGCCAGCAGTGGGGATAGCAATCAGCCCCAGCATTTT.

The chain employs TRBV7-2 and TRBJ2-1, with 9 bases fitting TRBD2. CDR1 and CDR2 from the germline V gene are SGHTA and FQGNSA. CDR3 length: 14 amino acids. The junction had 0 bases not matched to a gene; V was cut back by 2 bases and J by 4 bases. CDR3 in amino acids: CASSLLAGYNEQFF. For the CDR3, the DNA is TGTGCCAGCAGCTTACTAGCGGGGTACAATGAGCAGTTCTTC.

A few counts support this clone. This chain links TRBV5-4 with TRBJ1-2; the D gene is possibly TRBD1 (6 bases). Germline V lookup: CDR1 SGHNT, CDR2 YYREEE (reference sequence). The germline V and J ends were trimmed by 0 bases and 5 bases, with 11 bases remaining between them. The CDR3 loop spans 14 amino acids. This CDR3 is CASSLAGQSYGYTF. In DNA form, the CDR3 reads TGTGCCAGCAGCTTGGCCGGACAGTCTTATGGCTACACCTTC.

The V and J genes are TRBV4-1 and TRBJ1-3, with a weak D call TRBD1 (6 bases). V dropped 8 bases and J dropped 0 bases, with 29 bases sitting between them. Germline assignment: CDR1 MGHRA and CDR2 YSYEKL. CDR3 length: 20 residues. The DNA for the CDR3 is TGCGCCAGCCACGAAGCGCCAGGGGAAAGGGGATTATTCTCTGGAAACACCATATATTTT. It codes for CASHEAPGERGLFSGNTIYF.

The chain joins TRBV14 to TRBJ1-1; D is unclear. CDR3 length equals 15 residues. Germline loops: CDR1 SGHDN, CDR2 FVKESK. V was shortened by 4 bases and J by 0 bases, with 12 bases between the two germline ends. DNA of the CDR3: TGTGCCAGCAGCCGGTACGGCGGATTGAACACTGAAGCTTTCTTT. Its translation: CASSRYGGLNTEAFF.

The chain links TRBV27 to TRBJ2-2, with TRBD2 matching 12 bases. The germline gives CDR1 MNHEY, CDR2 SMNVEV (reference sequence). The CDR3 runs 17 residues. V lost 8 bases, J lost 6 bases, and 13 bases stayed unmatched. The CDR3 spells CASALGTSGGRSGELFF. The CDR3 nucleotides read TGTGCCAGCGCCCTTGGTACTAGCGGGGGGAGGTCCGGGGAGCTGTTTTTT.

V and J are TRBV6-5 and TRBJ2-5, with D unresolved. This CDR3 spans 11 amino acids. Trimming removed 7 bases from V and 13 bases from J, with 16 bases in between. The germline CDR1 and CDR2 sequences are MNHEY and SVGAGI. The CDR3 loop is CASNQVARRYF. The CDR3 bases are TGTGCCAGCAACCAAGTAGCTAGGCGGTACTTC.

V usage is TRBV5-1 and J usage is TRBJ1-1; 8 nucleotides agree with TRBD1. The CDR3 sequence is 16 residues long. Germline V lookup: CDR1 SGHRS, CDR2 YFSETQ. J lost 4 bases, V lost 0 bases, and 8 bases had no gene match. The CDR3 loop reads CASSLGATGVGTEAFF. The CDR3 DNA reads as TGCGCCAGCAGCTTGGGGGCGACAGGGGTGGGCACTGAAGCTTTCTTT.

The V and J genes are TRBV30 and TRBJ1-2; the match to TRBD1 covers 9 bases. Per the germline V gene, CDR1 is GTSNPN and CDR2 is SVGIG (reference sequence). This CDR3 is 14 amino acids long. With V trimmed by 2 bases and J by 2 bases, 3 bases remained unmatched. In nucleotides, the CDR3 is TGTGCCTGGAGTAGGGACAGGGTCAACTATGGCTACACCTTC. This translates into CAWSRDRVNYGYTF.

The gene calls are TRBV6-6 and TRBJ1-5; no clear D gene. Trimming stripped 2 bases from V and 5 bases from J, with 7 bases between. The CDR3 runs 13 residues. Looked up from germline, CDR1 is MNHNY and CDR2 is SVGAGI (reference sequence). The DNA of the CDR3 is TGTGCCAGCAGTTACGGTACTGATCAGCCCCAGCATTTT. As protein: CASSYGTDQPQHF.

The CDR3: CASSVGAALSGNTIYF. In nucleotides, the CDR3 is TGTGCCAGCAGCGTGGGAGCCGCTCTCTCTGGAAACACCATATATTTT. The rearrangement links TRBV9 to TRBJ1-3, with D unresolved. The germline gives CDR1 SGDLS, CDR2 YYNGEE. Deletions cut 2 bases from V and 0 bases from J, with 12 bases between. The CDR3 length is 16 residues.

The chain uses TRBV9 and TRBJ2-1, with 16 positions matching TRBD2. Losses at the gene ends were 4 bases for V and 7 bases for J; bases not matched to a gene: 2. CDR1 SGDLS and CDR2 YYNGEE come from the germline V gene. The CDR3 spans 15 residues. The CDR3 sequence is CASSRGLAGGNEQFF. CDR3 DNA sequence: TGTGCCAGCAGCCGGGGACTAGCGGGGGGGAATGAGCAGTTCTTC.

This chain links TRBV7-2 with TRBJ2-2, with TRBD2 matching over 7 bases. J gave up 6 bases and V 2 bases, and 3 bases lay outside the gene matches. Per germline, CDR1 SGHTA and CDR2 FQGNSA. The CDR3 loop spans 14 amino acids. The CDR3 sequence: CASSLYTSAGELFF. Here the CDR3 DNA reads TGTGCCAGCAGCTTATATACTAGCGCCGGGGAGCTGTTTTTT. The whole variable domain, filled in from reference TRBV7-2 and TRBJ2-2, reads GAGVSQSPSNKVTEKGKDVELRCDPISGHTALYWYRQSLGQGLEFLIYFQGNSAPDKSGLPSDRFSAERTGGSVSTLTIQRTQQEDSAVYLCASSLYTSAGELFFGEGSRLTVL.

V usage is TRBV5-1 and J usage is TRBJ2-1; 7 nucleotides align to TRBD2. The CDR3 runs to 15 residues. The germline V gene encodes CDR1 SGHRS and CDR2 YFSETQ. J was trimmed by 6 bases and V by 2 bases; bases with no gene match: 8. This CDR3 is CASSLGAGFVNEQFF. CDR3 DNA: TGCGCCAGCAGCTTAGGAGCGGGGTTTGTCAATGAGCAGTTCTTC.

This clone has only one observation. The chain has TRBV29-1 and TRBJ1-6, with D hard to call. V dropped 4 bases and J dropped 8 bases, with 12 bases sitting between them. CDR3 length: 13 residues. CDR1 is SQVTM, CDR2 ANQGSEA, per germline. The CDR3, as DNA: TGCAGCGTTGCCGCAGGAGGTGATTCACCCCTCCACTTT. Amino acid sequence: CSVAAGGDSPLHF.